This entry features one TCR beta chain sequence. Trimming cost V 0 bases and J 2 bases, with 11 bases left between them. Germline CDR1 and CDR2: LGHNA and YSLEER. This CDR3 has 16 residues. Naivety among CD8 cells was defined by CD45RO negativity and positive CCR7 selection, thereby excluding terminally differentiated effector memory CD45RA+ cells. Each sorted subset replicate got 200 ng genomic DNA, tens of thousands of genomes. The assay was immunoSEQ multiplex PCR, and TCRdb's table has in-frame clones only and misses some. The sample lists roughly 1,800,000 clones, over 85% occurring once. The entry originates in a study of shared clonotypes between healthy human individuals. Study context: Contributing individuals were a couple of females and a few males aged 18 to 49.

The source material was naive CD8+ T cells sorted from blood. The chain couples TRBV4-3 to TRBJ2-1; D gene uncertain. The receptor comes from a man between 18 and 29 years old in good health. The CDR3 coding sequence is TGCGCCAGCAGCCAAGATCTCCCGGTTGCCTACAATGAGCAGTTCTTC. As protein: CASSQDLPVAYNEQFF.